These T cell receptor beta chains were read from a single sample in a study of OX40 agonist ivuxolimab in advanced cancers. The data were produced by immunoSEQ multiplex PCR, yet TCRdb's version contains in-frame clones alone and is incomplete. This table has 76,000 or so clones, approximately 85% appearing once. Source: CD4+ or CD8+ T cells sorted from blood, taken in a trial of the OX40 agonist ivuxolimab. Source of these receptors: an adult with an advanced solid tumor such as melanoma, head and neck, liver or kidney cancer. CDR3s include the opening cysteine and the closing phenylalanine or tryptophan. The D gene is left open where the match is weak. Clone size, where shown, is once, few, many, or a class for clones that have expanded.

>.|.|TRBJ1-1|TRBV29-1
CSAAGIRDTEAFF
TGCAGCGCCGCAGGGATAAGGGACACTGAAGCTTTCTTT
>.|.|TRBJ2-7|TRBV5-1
CASSLDPGGGNEQYF
TGCGCCAGCAGCTTGGATCCGGGGGGCGGAAACGAGCAGTACTTC
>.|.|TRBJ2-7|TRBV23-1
CASPNGPSYEQYF
TGCGCCAGCCCCAATGGGCCGTCCTACGAGCAGTACTTC
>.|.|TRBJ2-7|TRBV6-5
CASSYSGAGEQYF
TGTGCCAGCAGTTACAGTGGGGCGGGGGAGCAGTACTTC
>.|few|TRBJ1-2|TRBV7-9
CASSSRVLDGYTF
TGTGCCAGCAGCTCCCGGGTCCTCGATGGCTACACCTTC
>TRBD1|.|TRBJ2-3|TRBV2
CASRDRASDTQYF
TGTGCCAGCCGGGACAGGGCTTCAGATACGCAGTATTTT
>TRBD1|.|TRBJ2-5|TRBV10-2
CASSERGEQGTETQYF
TGCGCCAGCAGTGAGCGGGGCGAACAGGGGACCGAGACCCAGTACTTC
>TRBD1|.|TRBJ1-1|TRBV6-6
CASSPPGGTEAFF
TGTGCCAGCAGTCCCCCAGGGGGAACTGAAGCTTTCTTT
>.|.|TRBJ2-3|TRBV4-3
CASSQDLPDTQYF
TGCGCCAGCAGCCAAGATCTTCCCGATACGCAGTATTTT
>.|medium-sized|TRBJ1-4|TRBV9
CASSALDMDFSDEKLFF
TGTGCCAGCAGCGCTTTGGACATGGATTTTTCCGATGAAAAACTGTTTTTT
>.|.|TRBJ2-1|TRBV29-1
CSVGEYNEQFF
TGCAGCGTCGGTGAGTACAATGAGCAGTTCTTC
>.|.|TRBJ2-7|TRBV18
CASSRSQGRHYEQYF
TGTGCCAGCTCCAGATCACAGGGCCGGCACTACGAGCAGTACTTC
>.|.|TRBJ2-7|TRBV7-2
CASSSLTATTSYEQYF
TGTGCCAGCAGCTCCCTTACAGCGACTACCTCCTACGAGCAGTACTTC
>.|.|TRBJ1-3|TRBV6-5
CASSYQGHPGNTIYF
TGTGCCAGCAGTTACCAGGGACATCCTGGAAACACCATATATTTT
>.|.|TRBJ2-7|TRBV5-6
CASSLSGPTSGQYF
TGTGCCAGCAGCTTGTCAGGGCCGACCAGTGGGCAGTACTTC
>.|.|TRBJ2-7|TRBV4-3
CASSQDTHSSYEQYF
TGCGCCAGCAGCCAAGATACACACAGCTCCTACGAGCAGTACTTC
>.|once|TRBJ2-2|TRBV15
CATSERDRSTGELFF
TGTGCCACCAGCGAGCGGGACAGGAGCACCGGGGAGCTGTTTTTT
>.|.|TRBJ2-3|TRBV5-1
CASRTTDTQYF
TGCGCCAGCAGAACCACAGATACGCAGTATTTT
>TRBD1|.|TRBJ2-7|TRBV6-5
CASSSRTGLSYEQYF
TGTGCCAGCAGTTCCCGGACAGGCCTCTCCTACGAGCAGTACTTC
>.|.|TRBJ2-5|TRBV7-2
CASSSPSGKGETQYF
TGTGCCAGCAGTTCGCCTTCCGGGAAGGGAGAGACCCAGTACTTC
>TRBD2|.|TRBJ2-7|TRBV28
CASSLRLAGGLNEQYF
TGTGCCAGCAGTTTAAGACTAGCGGGGGGGCTGAACGAGCAGTACTTC
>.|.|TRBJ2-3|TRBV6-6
CASSYGLNPSTDTQYF
TGTGCCAGCAGTTACGGACTAAACCCTAGCACAGATACGCAGTATTTT
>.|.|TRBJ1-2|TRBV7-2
CASSSFARRANYGYTF
TGTGCCAGCAGCTCATTTGCCCGGAGAGCTAACTATGGCTACACCTTC
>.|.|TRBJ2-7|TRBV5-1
CASSVQQGYEQYF
TGCGCCAGCAGCGTACAACAGGGCTACGAGCAGTACTTC
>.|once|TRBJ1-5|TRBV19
CASSLGYQTQHF
TGTGCCAGTAGCCTGGGGTATCAGACCCAGCATTTT
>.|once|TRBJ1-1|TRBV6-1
CASSVGRQTEAFF
TGTGCCAGCAGTGTAGGGCGGCAGACTGAAGCTTTCTTT
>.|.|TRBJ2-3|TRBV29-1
CSVEKANSVTYTDTQYF
TGCAGCGTTGAAAAGGCCAATTCAGTTACCTACACAGATACGCAGTATTTT
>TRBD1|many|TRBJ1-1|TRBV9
CASSISPARTGGGAFF
TGTGCCAGCAGCATAAGCCCCGCTAGGACAGGGGGAGGAGCTTTCTTT
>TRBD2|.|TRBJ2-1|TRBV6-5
CAAGLAGGPRNEQFF
TGTGCAGCGGGACTAGCGGGGGGGCCCCGCAATGAGCAGTTCTTC
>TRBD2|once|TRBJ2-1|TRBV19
CASRTSGIYNEQFF
TGTGCCAGTAGAACTAGCGGGATCTACAATGAGCAGTTCTTC
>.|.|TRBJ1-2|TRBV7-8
CASSFPGQILNGYTF
TGTGCCAGCAGCTTCCCCGGACAAATCCTTAATGGCTACACCTTC
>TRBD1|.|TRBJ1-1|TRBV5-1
CASSPPGQGARTEAFF
TGCGCCAGCAGCCCTCCGGGACAGGGGGCACGGACTGAAGCTTTCTTT
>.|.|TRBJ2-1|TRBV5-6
CASSLEVSYNEQFF
TGTGCCAGCAGCTTAGAGGTCTCCTACAATGAGCAGTTCTTC
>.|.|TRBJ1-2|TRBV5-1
CASSLPAGQGRGYTF
TGCGCCAGCAGTCTCCCCGCAGGGCAGGGAAGAGGCTACACCTTC
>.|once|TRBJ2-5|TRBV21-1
CASSKPRGCQETQYF
TGTGCCAGCAGCAAACCTCGGGGTTGCCAAGAGACCCAGTACTTC
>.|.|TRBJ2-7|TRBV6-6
CASSYGLGTYYEQYF
TGTGCCAGCAGTTACGGTTTAGGGACGTACTACGAGCAGTACTTC
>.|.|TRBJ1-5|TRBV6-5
CASTEGEPQHF
TGTGCCAGCACTGAAGGAGAGCCCCAGCATTTT
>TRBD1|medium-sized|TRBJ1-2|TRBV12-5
CASGITGGAIGYTF
TGTGCTAGTGGCATTACAGGGGGCGCGATTGGCTACACCTTC
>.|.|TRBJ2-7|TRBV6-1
CASSGQAGVDEQYF
TGTGCCAGCAGTGGACAGGCGGGGGTGGACGAGCAGTACTTC
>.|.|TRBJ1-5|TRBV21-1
CASSTPTGAPSDQPQHF
TGTGCCAGCAGCACCCCGACAGGGGCCCCCTCAGATCAGCCCCAGCATTTT
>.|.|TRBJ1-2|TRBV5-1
CASSLGQGGYTF
TGCGCCAGCAGCCTTGGCCAGGGCGGCTACACCTTC
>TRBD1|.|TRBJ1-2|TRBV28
CASSLNTKDRGWGYTF
TGTGCCAGCAGTTTAAATACCAAGGACAGGGGCTGGGGCTACACCTTC
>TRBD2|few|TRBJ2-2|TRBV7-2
CASSLGLAVNTGELFF
TGTGCCAGCAGCTTAGGACTAGCGGTTAACACCGGGGAGCTGTTTTTT
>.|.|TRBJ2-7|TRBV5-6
CASSFSVEQYF
TGTGCCAGCAGCTTTTCCGTCGAGCAGTACTTC
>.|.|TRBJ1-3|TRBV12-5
CASGLTPSGNTIYF
TGTGCTAGTGGTCTGACACCCTCTGGAAACACCATATATTTT
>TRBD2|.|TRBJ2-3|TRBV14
CASSQDWRGGTDTQYF
TGTGCCAGCAGCCAAGACTGGCGGGGGGGCACAGATACGCAGTATTTT
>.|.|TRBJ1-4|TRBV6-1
CASSEIGGEKLFF
TGTGCCAGCAGTGAAATTGGGGGCGAAAAACTGTTTTTT
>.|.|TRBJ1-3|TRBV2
CASSHQRPSWPIYF
TGTGCCAGCAGTCACCAAAGACCGAGCTGGCCCATATATTTT
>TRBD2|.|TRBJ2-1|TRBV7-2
CASSWGRQRGYNEQFF
TGTGCCAGCAGCTGGGGCCGACAGCGGGGCTACAATGAGCAGTTCTTC
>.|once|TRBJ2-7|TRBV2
CASSAPGGPYEQYF
TGTGCCAGCAGCGCCCCCGGGGGGCCCTACGAGCAGTACTTC
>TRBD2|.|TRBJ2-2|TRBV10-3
CAINRSGANTGELFF
TGTGCCATCAACCGTAGCGGGGCGAACACCGGGGAGCTGTTTTTT
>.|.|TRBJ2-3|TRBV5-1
CASSSGKPALRGTDTQYF
TGCGCCAGCAGCTCCGGCAAGCCTGCTTTACGTGGCACAGATACGCAGTATTTT
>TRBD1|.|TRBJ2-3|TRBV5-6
CASSLLGQGADTQYF
TGTGCCAGCAGCTTGCTCGGACAGGGGGCAGATACGCAGTATTTT
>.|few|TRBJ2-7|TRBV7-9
CASMRARTGPYEQYF
TGTGCCAGCATGAGGGCACGGACGGGGCCCTACGAGCAGTACTTC